The sample holds a few counts of the clone carrying this TCR beta chain. Its antigen is currently unknown. The data stem from a study of radiation and T cells in renal cell carcinoma. The repertoire was sequenced with immunoSEQ multiplex PCR; TCRdb's copy has only in-frame clones and lacks some. The sample records roughly 120,000 clones, approximately 78% being singletons. Study observations and caveats: No pretreatment tumor biopsies were available for baseline clonotypes.

CDR1 ENHRY and CDR2 SYGVKD come from the germline V gene. The CDR3 is 14 residues long. V gave up 7 bases and J gave up 5 bases, with 17 bases separating them. Time point denoted: blood 2 weeks post-SBRT. Treatment noted: 15 Gy SBRT to primary tumor, nephrectomy 4 weeks later. The receptor was isolated from a woman aged 60-75 years with renal cell carcinoma. The material was blood, obtained from a patient whose treatment included radiotherapy and nephrectomy. The V and J genes are TRBV10-3 and TRBJ2-5; D remains unclear. The CDR3 here is CAITLDPDGETQYF. In nucleotides, the CDR3 is TGTGCCATCACCCTGGACCCGGACGGGGAGACCCAGTACTTC.